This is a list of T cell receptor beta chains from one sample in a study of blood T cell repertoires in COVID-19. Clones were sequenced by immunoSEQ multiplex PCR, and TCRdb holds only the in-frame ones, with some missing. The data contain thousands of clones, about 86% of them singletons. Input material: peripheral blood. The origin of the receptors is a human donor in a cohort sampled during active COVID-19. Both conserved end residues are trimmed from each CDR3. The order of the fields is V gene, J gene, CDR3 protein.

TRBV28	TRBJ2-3	ASSLRSGGTDTQY
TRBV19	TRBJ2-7	ASSIEGSLYEQY
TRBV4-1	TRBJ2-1	ASSQELGQGAYNEQF
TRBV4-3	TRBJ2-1	ASSQGTGRHNEQF
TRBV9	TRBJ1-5	ASSAGGGVRPQH
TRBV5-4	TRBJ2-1	ASSTGTSGRNEQF
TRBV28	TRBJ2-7	ASTGDRGSYEQY
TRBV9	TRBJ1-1	ASSPWTPEAF
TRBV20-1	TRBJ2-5	SASLTSGQETQY
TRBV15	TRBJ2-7	ATSFRTSGLSYEQY
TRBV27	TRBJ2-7	ASSSTSYEQY
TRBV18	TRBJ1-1	ASSPGVKVGAF
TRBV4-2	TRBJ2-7	ASSQESGLATYEQY
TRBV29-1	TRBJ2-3	SVGATSVRADTQY
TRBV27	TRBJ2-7	ASSSEEWREQY
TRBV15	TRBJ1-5	ATSRDSGGWQPQH
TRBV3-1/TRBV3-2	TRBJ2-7	ASSFGQGGEQY
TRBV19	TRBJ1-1	ASSIRGTEAF
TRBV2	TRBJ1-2	ARMSGTNYGYT
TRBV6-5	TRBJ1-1	ASSYTGQGAEAF
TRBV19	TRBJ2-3	ASTSSDTQY
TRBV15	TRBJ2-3	ATSPRGADTQY
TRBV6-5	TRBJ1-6	ASRTGGGGESPLH
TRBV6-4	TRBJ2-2	ASSAGNTGELF
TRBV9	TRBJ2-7	ASSEGTGVYEQY
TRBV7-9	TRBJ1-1	ASSMGGMVAF
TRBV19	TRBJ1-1	ASSRIRGSDTEAF
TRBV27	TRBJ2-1	ASSLFLATWDNEQF
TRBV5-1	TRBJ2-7	ASSLDWTSGSYEQY
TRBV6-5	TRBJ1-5	ASSSTTGFNQPQH
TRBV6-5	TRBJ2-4	ASSYVTSMNIQY
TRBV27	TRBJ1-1	ASSLSEQGNTEAF
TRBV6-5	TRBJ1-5	ASSNPGERQPQH
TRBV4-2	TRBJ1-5	ASSQAQGQNQPQH
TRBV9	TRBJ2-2	ASSVRRQGANTGELF
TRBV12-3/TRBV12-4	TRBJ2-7	ASSPYNSYEQY
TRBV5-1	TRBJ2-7	ASSFSPTESYEQY
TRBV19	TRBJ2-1	ASERTGIYNEQF
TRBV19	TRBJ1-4	ASSMTVAEKLF
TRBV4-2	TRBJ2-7	ASSQGTSGSVDEQY
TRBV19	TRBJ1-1	ASSMLTGNTEAF
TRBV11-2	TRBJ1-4	ASSLGTGSEKLF
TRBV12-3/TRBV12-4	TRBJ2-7	ASSLNEEQY
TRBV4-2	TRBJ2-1	ASSQDWTSDYNEQF
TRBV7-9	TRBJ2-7	ASSYDRVPSYEQY
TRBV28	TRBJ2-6	ASSQGDRGVAGANVLT
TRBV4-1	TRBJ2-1	ASSARQGPAEF
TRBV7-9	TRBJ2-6	ASSLVDDRKYSGANVLT